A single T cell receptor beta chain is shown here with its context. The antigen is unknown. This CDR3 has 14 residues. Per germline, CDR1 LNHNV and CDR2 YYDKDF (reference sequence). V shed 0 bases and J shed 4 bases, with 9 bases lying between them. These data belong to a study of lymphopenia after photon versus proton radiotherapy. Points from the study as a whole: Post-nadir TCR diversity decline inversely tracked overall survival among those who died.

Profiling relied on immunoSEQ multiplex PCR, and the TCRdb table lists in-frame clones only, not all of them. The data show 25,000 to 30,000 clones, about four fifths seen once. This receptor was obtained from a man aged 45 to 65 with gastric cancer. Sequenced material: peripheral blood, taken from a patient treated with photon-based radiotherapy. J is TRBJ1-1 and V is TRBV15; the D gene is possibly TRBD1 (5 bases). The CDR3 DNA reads TGTGCCACCAGCAGAGATCGGGGGGGCACTGAAGCTTTCTTT. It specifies CATSRDRGGTEAFF.